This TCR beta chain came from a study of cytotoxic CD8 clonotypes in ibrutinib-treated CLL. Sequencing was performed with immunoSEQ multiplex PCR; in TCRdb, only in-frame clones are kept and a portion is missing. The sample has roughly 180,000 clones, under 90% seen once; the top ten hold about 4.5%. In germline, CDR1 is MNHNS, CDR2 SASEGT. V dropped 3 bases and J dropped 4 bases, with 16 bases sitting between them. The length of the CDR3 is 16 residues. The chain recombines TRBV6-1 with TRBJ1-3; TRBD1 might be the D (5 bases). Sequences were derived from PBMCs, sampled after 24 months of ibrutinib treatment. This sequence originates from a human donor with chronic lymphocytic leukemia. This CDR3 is CASSDGGARWGNTIYF. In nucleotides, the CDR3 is TGTGCCAGCAGTGATGGAGGGGCGCGGTGGGGAAACACCATATATTTT.